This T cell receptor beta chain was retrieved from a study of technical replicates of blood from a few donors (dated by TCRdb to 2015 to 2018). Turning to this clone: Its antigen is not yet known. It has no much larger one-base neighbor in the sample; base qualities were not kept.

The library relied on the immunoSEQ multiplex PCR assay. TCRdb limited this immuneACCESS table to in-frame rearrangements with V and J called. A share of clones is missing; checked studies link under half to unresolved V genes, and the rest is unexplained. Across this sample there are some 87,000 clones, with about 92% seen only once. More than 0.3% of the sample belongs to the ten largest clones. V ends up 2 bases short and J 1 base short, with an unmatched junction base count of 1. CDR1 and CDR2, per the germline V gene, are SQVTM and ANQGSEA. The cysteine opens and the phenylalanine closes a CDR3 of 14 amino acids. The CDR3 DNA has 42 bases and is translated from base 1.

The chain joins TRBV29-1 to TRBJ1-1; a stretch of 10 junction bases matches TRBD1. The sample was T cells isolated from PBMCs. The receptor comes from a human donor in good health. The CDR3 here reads CSVEWDRGNTEAFF. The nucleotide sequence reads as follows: TGCAGCGTTGAATGGGACAGGGGGAACACTGAAGCTTTCTTT.